This entry describes one T cell receptor beta chain. Its specificity is not known. The repertoire was sequenced with immunoSEQ multiplex PCR; TCRdb's copy has only in-frame clones and lacks some. The sample consists of around 140,000 clones, approximately 94% of them appearing once. This sample was taken from a study of OX40 agonist ivuxolimab in advanced cancers. General observations from the study: What antigens the expanded peripheral T cells recognized was never established.

The material sequenced was CD4+ or CD8+ T cells sorted from blood, taken in a trial of the OX40 agonist ivuxolimab. The receptor comes from an adult with an advanced solid tumor such as melanoma, head and neck, liver or kidney cancer.

The CDR3: CASMEYAYNEQFF. In DNA, the CDR3 is TGTGCCAGCATGGAGTACGCCTACAATGAGCAGTTCTTC. V and J are TRBV28 and TRBJ2-1; D is unresolved. The CDR3 covers 13 residues. Trimming stripped 7 bases from V and 2 bases from J, with 9 bases between. In germline, CDR1 is MDHEN, CDR2 SYDVKM.